A single sample is the source of the 19 T cell receptor beta chains below, sequenced in a study of T cell responses to AZD1222 COVID-19 vaccine. The data were produced by immunoSEQ multiplex PCR, yet TCRdb's version contains in-frame clones alone and is incomplete. This table has around 150,000 clones, 84% appearing once. Sequenced material: peripheral blood, taken on day 0 of AZD1222 vaccination. These TCRs come from an adult in good health.

V and J are TRBV14 and TRBJ1-1, with a possible D match to TRBD1 (5 bases). The V end lost 2 bases, the J end lost 6 bases, and 13 bases lay between the germline ends. Germline V gives CDR1 SGHDN, CDR2 FVKESK. This CDR3 is built from 14 residues. The CDR3 coding sequence is TGTGCCAGCAGCCAAATCCTGGGGGGGTCTGAAGCTTTCTTT. As protein: CASSQILGGSEAFF.

The chain couples TRBV19 to TRBJ1-3; D ambiguous. The CDR3 is 16 residues long. Per the germline V gene, CDR1 is LNHDA and CDR2 is SQIVND (reference sequence). V was pared by 7 bases and J by 4 bases, with 20 bases between. CDR3 amino acids: CASTTFNSPIGNTIYF. CDR3 in DNA: TGTGCCAGTACCACCTTTAATAGCCCAATCGGAAACACCATATATTTT.

This chain connects TRBV9 to TRBJ2-5; D ambiguous. This CDR3 spans 14 amino acids. CDR1 is SGDLS, CDR2 YYNGEE, per germline. V was cut by 0 bases and J by 1 base, with 7 bases left in between. Here the CDR3 reads CASSVASAQETQYF. CDR3 DNA: TGTGCCAGCAGCGTAGCGTCAGCCCAAGAGACCCAGTACTTC. Full variable domain (outside the CDR3, taken from reference TRBV9 and TRBJ2-5): DSGVTQTPKHLITATGQRVTLRCSPRSGDLSVYWYQQSLDQGLQFLIQYYNGEERAKGNILERFSAQQFPDLHSELNLSSLELGDSALYFCASSVASAQETQYFGPGTRLLVL.

This chain connects TRBV7-9 to TRBJ1-3; the D gene is possibly TRBD1 (6 bases). The CDR3 sequence is 14 residues long. Germline CDR1 SEHNR, CDR2 FQNEAQ (reference sequence). V lost 11 bases and J lost 0, with 14 bases in between. The CDR3 sequence is CAAGGLLSGNTIYF. As DNA, the CDR3 is TGTGCCGCCGGGGGGCTCCTCTCTGGAAACACCATATATTTT.

CDR3 sequence (DNA): TGTGCCACCTACTATATTAACTATGGCTACACCTTC. Amino acids: CATYYINYGYTF. The chain joins TRBV28 to TRBJ1-2; no clear D gene. Trimming cost V 10 bases and J 1 base, with 10 bases left between them. The CDR3 is 12 residues long. Germline V gives CDR1 MDHEN, CDR2 SYDVKM.

This CDR3 reads CASSSRGSRHF. DNA for the CDR3: TGTGCCAGCAGTTCCCGGGGTTCACGGCATTTT. V is TRBV28 and J is TRBJ1-5; D gene ambiguous. The CDR3 totals 11 residues. Germline CDR1 reads MDHEN; CDR2 reads SYDVKM. The V end lost 4 bases, the J end lost 15 bases, and 13 bases lay between the germline ends.

The V call is TRBV6-6, the J call TRBJ2-1, with 7 bases that match TRBD2. From germline, CDR1 is MNHNY and CDR2 SVGAGI (reference sequence). V dropped 6 bases and J dropped 2; count of bases not matched to a gene: 4. The CDR3 sequence is 14 residues long. As DNA, the CDR3 is TGTGCCAGCAGAATAGGACTAGCCTACAATGAGCAGTTCTTC. As protein: CASRIGLAYNEQFF.

J is TRBJ1-1 and V is TRBV5-5; D unclear. CDR3 length equals 12 residues. V gave up 0 bases and J gave up 3 bases, with 3 bases separating them. From germline, CDR1 is SGHKS and CDR2 YYEKEE (reference sequence). The CDR3 here is CASSLADTEAFF. The CDR3 coding sequence is TGTGCCAGCAGCTTGGCAGACACTGAAGCTTTCTTT.

The chain recombines TRBV28 with TRBJ1-1, with D uncertain. V lost 3 bases and J lost 4, with 6 bases in between. CDR3 size: 12 residues. Per germline, CDR1 MDHEN and CDR2 SYDVKM. This CDR3 reads CASSFAGTEAFF. As DNA, the CDR3 is TGTGCCAGCAGTTTTGCAGGCACTGAAGCTTTCTTT.

This clone occurred a few times. V gene TRBV5-1 combines with J gene TRBJ1-1; tentatively, D is TRBD1 (6 bases). V shed 0 bases and J shed 9 bases, with 15 bases lying between them. The CDR3 has 14 residues. Germline V gene sequence: CDR1 SGHRS, CDR2 YFSETQ. CDR3 in amino acids: CASSLETGLDKAFF. The CDR3 DNA follows: TGCGCCAGCAGCTTGGAGACAGGTTTAGATAAAGCTTTCTTT.

For this clone: Other DNA variants within this sample encode the same CDR3. The chain carries TRBV28 and TRBJ1-5; no reliable D call. V lost 8 bases, J lost 4 bases, and 3 bases lay in between. CDR1 is MDHEN and CDR2 is SYDVKM in the germline V gene. The length of the CDR3 is 10 residues. CDR3 region: CASGNQPQHF. The CDR3 DNA is TGTGCCAGCGGTAATCAGCCCCAGCATTTT.

The chain links TRBV28 to TRBJ1-1, with 10 bases matching TRBD1. The CDR3 runs to 16 residues. J gave up 4 bases and V 3 bases, and 8 bases lay outside the gene matches. CDR1 and CDR2 from the germline V gene are MDHEN and SYDVKM. The chain's CDR3 is CASSFLATGGITEAFF. The CDR3 nucleotides read TGTGCCAGCAGTTTCCTCGCGACAGGGGGCATCACTGAAGCTTTCTTT.

The chain uses TRBV11-2 and TRBJ2-2; the D is unclear. The CDR3 has 16 residues. The V gene lost 1 base and the J gene lost 0 bases, with 9 bases spanning the gap. Germline CDR1 is SGHAT and CDR2 is FQNNGV. The CDR3 sequence: CASSLGAGSNTGELFF. CDR3 bases: TGTGCCAGCAGCTTAGGGGCTGGGTCGAACACCGGGGAGCTGTTTTTT.

This chain links TRBV2 with TRBJ1-5; tentative D call: TRBD1 (5 bases). V lost 6 bases, J lost 0 bases, and 9 bases lay in between. The germline CDR1 and CDR2 sequences are SNHLY and FYNNEI. This CDR3 region has 14 residues. CDR3 nucleotides: TGTGCCAGCAGGGACAACTATAGCAATCAGCCCCAGCATTTT. This codes for CASRDNYSNQPQHF.

The table lists this clone with a count of one. Relative to the germline gene, one junction end is altered; a read error may explain this. The rearrangement links TRBV7-7 to TRBJ2-5, with a possible D match to TRBD1 (5 bases). Germline CDR1 SSHAT, CDR2 FNYEAQ (reference sequence). The CDR3 is 15 residues long. The CDR3 sequence is CASSLAKGYQETQYF. Written as DNA, the CDR3 is TGTGCTAGCAGCTTAGCTAAGGGGTACCAAGAGACCCAGTACTTC.

J is TRBJ1-2 and V is TRBV19, with TRBD1 matching 8 bases. Looked up from germline, CDR1 is LNHDA and CDR2 is SQIVND (reference sequence). This CDR3 region has 14 residues. Trimming took 7 bases from V and 4 from J; bases not matched to a gene: 8. CDR3 residues: CASNSGGAGYGYTF. Here the CDR3 DNA reads TGTGCCAGTAACTCAGGGGGCGCAGGCTATGGCTACACCTTC.

The chain is built from TRBV9 and TRBJ1-5; D not resolved. CDR3 length: 15 amino acids. V was clipped by 1 base and J by 3 bases, with 11 bases between them. Germline assignment: CDR1 SGDLS and CDR2 YYNGEE. CDR3 nucleotides: TGTGCCAGCAGCGTACGGTGGCTCTTCAATCAGCCCCAGCATTTT. It codes for CASSVRWLFNQPQHF.

The chain employs TRBV2 and TRBJ1-6, with D perhaps matching TRBD1 (6 bases). V was clipped by 6 bases and J by 5 bases, with 11 bases between them. The CDR3 length is 14 residues. Germline V gene lookup returns CDR1 SNHLY and CDR2 FYNNEI. This CDR3 reads CASSLGGNNSPLHF. In DNA, the CDR3 is TGTGCCAGCAGCTTAGGGGGGAATAATTCACCCCTCCACTTT.

V and J are TRBV24-1 and TRBJ2-2; 8 bases are a match to TRBD1. CDR1 and CDR2 from the germline V gene are KGHDR and SFDVKD. The CDR3 sequence is 16 residues long. The V segment lost 5 bases and the J segment 4 bases; nucleotides outside the gene matches: 8. CDR3 coding DNA: TGTGCCACCAGTGCTATTACAGGGGGAGTCACCGGGGAGCTGTTTTTT. Translation: CATSAITGGVTGELFF.